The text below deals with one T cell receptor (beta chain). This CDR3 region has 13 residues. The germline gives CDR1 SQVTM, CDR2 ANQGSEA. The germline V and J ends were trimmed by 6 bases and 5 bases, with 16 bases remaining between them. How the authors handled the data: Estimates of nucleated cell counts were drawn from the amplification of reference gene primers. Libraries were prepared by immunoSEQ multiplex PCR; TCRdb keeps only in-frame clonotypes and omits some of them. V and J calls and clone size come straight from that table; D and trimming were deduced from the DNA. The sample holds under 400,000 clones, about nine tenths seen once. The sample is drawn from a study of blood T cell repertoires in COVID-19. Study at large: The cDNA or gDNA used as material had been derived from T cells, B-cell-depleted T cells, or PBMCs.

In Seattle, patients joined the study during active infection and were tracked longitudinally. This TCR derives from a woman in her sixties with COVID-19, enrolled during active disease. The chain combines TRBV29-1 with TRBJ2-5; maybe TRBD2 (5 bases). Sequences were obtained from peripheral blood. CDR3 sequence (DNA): TGCAGCGTCTGGGCGGGCGGTGTGGAGACCCAGTACTTC. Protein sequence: CSVWAGGVETQYF.